This T cell receptor (beta chain) originates from a study of cytomegalovirus exposure and HLA in healthy donors. The CDR3 length is 12 residues. V lost 2 bases to trimming and J lost 8 bases, with 6 bases between them. Germline CDR1 is SEHNR and CDR2 is FQNEAQ (reference sequence). The study ran its PCR with 60 Vbeta and 13 Jbeta primers. Here immunoSEQ multiplex PCR was the method, and the copy in TCRdb shows in-frame clones only, minus some. In the table there are some 170,000 clones, roughly 71% of which are singletons. The origin of this receptor is a woman between 50 and 59 years old in good health and CMV-seropositive. Sample: PBMCs. V gene TRBV7-9 combines with J gene TRBJ2-2, with unresolved D. The CDR3 sequence is CASSLTAGELFF. CDR3 in DNA: TGTGCCAGCAGCTTAACAGCAGGGGAGCTGTTTTTT.